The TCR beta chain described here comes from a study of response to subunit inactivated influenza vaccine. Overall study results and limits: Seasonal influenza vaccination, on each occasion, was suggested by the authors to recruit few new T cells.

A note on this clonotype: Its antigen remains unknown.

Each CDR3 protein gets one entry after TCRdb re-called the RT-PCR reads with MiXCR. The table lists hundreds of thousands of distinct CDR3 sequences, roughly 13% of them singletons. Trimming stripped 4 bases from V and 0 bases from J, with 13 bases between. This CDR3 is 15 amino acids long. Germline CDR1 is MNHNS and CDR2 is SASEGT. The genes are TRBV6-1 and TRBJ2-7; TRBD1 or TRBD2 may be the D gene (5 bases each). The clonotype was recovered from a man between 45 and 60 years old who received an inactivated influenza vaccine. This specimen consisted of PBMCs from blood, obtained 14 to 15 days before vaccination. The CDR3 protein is CASSATWGSSYEQYF. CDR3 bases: TGTGCCAGCAGTGCTACGTGGGGGAGCTCCTACGAGCAGTACTTC.